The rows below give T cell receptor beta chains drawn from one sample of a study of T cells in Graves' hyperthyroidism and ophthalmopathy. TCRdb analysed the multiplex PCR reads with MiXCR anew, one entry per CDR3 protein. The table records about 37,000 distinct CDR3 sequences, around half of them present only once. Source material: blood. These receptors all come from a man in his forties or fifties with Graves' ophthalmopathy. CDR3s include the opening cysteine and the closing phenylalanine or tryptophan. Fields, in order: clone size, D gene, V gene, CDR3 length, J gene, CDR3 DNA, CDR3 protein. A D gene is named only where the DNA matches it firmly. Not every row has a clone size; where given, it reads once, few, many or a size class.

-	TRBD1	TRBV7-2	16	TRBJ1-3	TGTGCCAGCAACCCGAGGACAGGGGGCGAAGGAAACACCATATATTTT	CASNPRTGGEGNTIYF
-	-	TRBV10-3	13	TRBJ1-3	TGTGCCATCAGTGAGCGGGATGGCTACACCATATATTTT	CAISERDGYTIYF
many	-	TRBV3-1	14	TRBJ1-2	TGTGCCAGCAGCCAGGGAGGGGCAGTGCACGGCTACACCTTC	CASSQGGAVHGYTF
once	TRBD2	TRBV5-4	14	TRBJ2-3	TGTGCCAGCAGCCTCACTAGCGGGGGGGATACGCAGTATTTT	CASSLTSGGDTQYF
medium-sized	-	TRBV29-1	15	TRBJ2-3	TGCAGCGTTGCACGGGGTGCAGGGGGCACAGATACGCAGTATTTT	CSVARGAGGTDTQYF
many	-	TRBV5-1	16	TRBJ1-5	TGCGCCAGCAGCTTGGGGGGGGGCGGCTACAATCAGCCCCAGCATTTT	CASSLGGGGYNQPQHF
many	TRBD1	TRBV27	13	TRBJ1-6	TGTGCCAGCGGGTGGCAGGGGGCTTCACCCCTCCACTTT	CASGWQGASPLHF
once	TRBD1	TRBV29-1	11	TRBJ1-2	TGCAGCTTCGGGACAGGTTCTTCCTACACCTTC	CSFGTGSSYTF
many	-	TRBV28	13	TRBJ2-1	TGTGCCAGCAGTTTTAGAGAAGTGTGGGAGCAGTTCTTC	CASSFREVWEQFF
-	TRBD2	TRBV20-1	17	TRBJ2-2	TGCAGTGGTTACAGTGGGGGAGGGCCGGGAGGCACCGGGGAGCTGTTTTTT	CSGYSGGGPGGTGELFF
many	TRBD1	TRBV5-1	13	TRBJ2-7	TGCGCCAGCACGGGGACAGGGGGCGCCGAGCAGTACTTC	CASTGTGGAEQYF
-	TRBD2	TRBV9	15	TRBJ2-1	TGTGCCAGCAGCGCCACTAGCGGGATCGCGAATGAGCAGTTCTTC	CASSATSGIANEQFF